The 12 T cell receptor beta chains presented below share a single source sample, sequenced in a study of beta chain features in type 1 diabetes. The authors reverse transcribed all of the isolated RNA, so sequencing captured expressed TCRB transcripts. TCRdb keeps only in-frame clones here, not all; method: immunoSEQ multiplex PCR. The repertoire has roughly 700,000 clones, around 15% of them found once; the top ten carry less than 0.025%. Their recognized antigens are unknown. Study-wide points: Shortening that was moderate but significant affected the TCRB CDR3s of Type 1 diabetes patients in all four CD4+ subsets.

The sample comprised naive CD4+ T cells from blood. The receptors derive from a man aged 18 to 30 with type 1 diabetes.

Only a few counts were recorded for this clone. The J gene is TRBJ1-5, the V gene TRBV5-1; weak D call: TRBD1 (5 bases). The CDR3 is 14 residues long. V dropped 0 bases and J dropped 5 bases, with 9 bases sitting between them. Looked up from germline, CDR1 is SGHRS and CDR2 is YFSETQ. The CDR3 DNA follows: TGCGCCAGCAGCTTGGAGGGGTCCGATCAGCCCCAGCATTTT. Its translation is CASSLEGSDQPQHF.

The genes are TRBV9 and TRBJ2-1; 7 bases fit TRBD2. CDR1 is SGDLS, CDR2 YYNGEE, per germline. V lost 4 bases to trimming and J lost 1 base; unmatched junction nucleotides: 8. The CDR3 is 16 residues long. The CDR3 reads CASSSAGGRSYNEQFF. In nucleotides, the CDR3 is TGTGCCAGCAGCTCAGCGGGCGGGAGATCCTACAATGAGCAGTTCTTC.

This chain connects TRBV30 to TRBJ1-5, with D perhaps matching TRBD1 (5 bases). The CDR3 extends over 14 amino acids. From germline, CDR1 is GTSNPN and CDR2 SVGIG (reference sequence). V lost 0 bases, J lost 8 bases, and 14 bases lay in between. The DNA for the CDR3 is TGTGCCTGGAGTGTACAGGTGGAAGGAGAGCCCCAGCATTTT. Amino acids: CAWSVQVEGEPQHF. Based on the CDR3 plus reference TRBV30 and TRBJ1-5, the full variable domain is SQTIHQWPATLVQPVGSPLSLECTVEGTSNPNLYWYRQAAGRGLQLLFYSVGIGQISSEVPQNLSASRPQDRQFILSSKKLLLSDSGFYLCAWSVQVEGEPQHFGDGTRLSIL.

V usage is TRBV7-9 and J usage is TRBJ1-6; no reliable D call. CDR1 and CDR2 (germline): SEHNR, FQNEAQ (reference sequence). The CDR3 loop spans 15 amino acids. V shed 3 bases and J shed 8 bases, with 14 bases lying between them. The CDR3 DNA reads TGTGCCAGCAGCTTTTCTGGGGTCGATTATTCACCCCTCCACTTT. It encodes CASSFSGVDYSPLHF.

The chain uses TRBV4-1 and TRBJ1-1, with 7 bases that match TRBD1. The CDR3 covers 14 residues. V gave up 1 base and J gave up 4 bases; unmatched junction bases: 3. The germline V gene has CDR1 MGHRA and CDR2 YSYEKL. Written as DNA, the CDR3 is TGCGCCAGCAGCCAAGTTGGGACAGTCACTGAAGCTTTCTTT. Translated, it gives CASSQVGTVTEAFF.

This clone was detected only a few times. The gene calls are TRBV30 and TRBJ1-5; maybe TRBD1 (6 bases). Trimming cost V 4 bases and J 3 bases, with 16 bases left between them. Germline CDR1 is GTSNPN and CDR2 is SVGIG (reference sequence). The CDR3 runs 15 residues. The CDR3 nucleotides are TGTGCCTGGAACGGACAGCAGGGTTCCAATCAGCCCCAGCATTTT. As protein: CAWNGQQGSNQPQHF.

This clone showed up just a few times. V and J are TRBV5-1 and TRBJ2-6, with D perhaps TRBD1 or TRBD2 (5 bases each). V was clipped by 2 bases and J by 0 bases, with 12 bases between them. The germline gives CDR1 SGHRS, CDR2 YFSETQ. The length of the CDR3 is 17 residues. CDR3 protein: CASSFGSGTSGANVLTF. CDR3 DNA sequence: TGCGCCAGCAGCTTCGGGTCAGGGACCTCTGGGGCCAACGTCCTGACTTTC.

This clone occurred a few times. The J gene is TRBJ2-2, the V gene TRBV18; D possibly matches TRBD1 or TRBD2 (6 bases each). The CDR3 sequence is 16 residues long. Trimming left V 0 bases short and J 0 bases short, with 8 bases between. Per germline, CDR1 KGHSH and CDR2 LQKENI. CDR3 in amino acids: CASSPPGGPNTGELFF. CDR3 DNA sequence: TGTGCCAGCTCACCACCGGGGGGCCCGAACACCGGGGAGCTGTTTTTT. Based on the CDR3 plus reference TRBV18 and TRBJ2-2, the full variable domain is NAGVMQNPRHLVRRRGQEARLRCSPMKGHSHVYWYRQLPEEGLKFMVYLQKENIIDESGMPKERFSAEFPKEGPSILRIQQVVRGDSAAYFCASSPPGGPNTGELFFGEGSRLTVL.

Only one count was recorded for this clone. The genes are TRBV28 and TRBJ2-3; D is uncertain. The germline V gene encodes CDR1 MDHEN and CDR2 SYDVKM. V was clipped by 5 bases and J by 0 bases, with 15 bases between them. CDR3 size: 16 residues. CDR3 in amino acids: CASSPRHKVSTDTQYF. The CDR3 DNA reads as TGTGCCAGCAGTCCTCGACATAAGGTTAGCACAGATACGCAGTATTTT.

The chain joins TRBV10-2 to TRBJ2-7, with 7 bases lining up with TRBD1. Germline V lookup: CDR1 WSHSY, CDR2 SAAADI. The CDR3 consists of 14 residues. V dropped 5 bases and J dropped 6; count of bases not matched to a gene: 10. For the CDR3, the DNA is TGCGCCAGCAGTTCACAGGGGCCGCTGAGCGAGCAGTACTTC. Translated, it gives CASSSQGPLSEQYF.

This clone was counted a few times. The chain has TRBV5-4 and TRBJ2-7; D uncertain. Deletions cut 1 base from V and 4 bases from J, with 12 bases between. This CDR3 is built from 14 residues. Looked up from germline, CDR1 is SGHNT and CDR2 is YYREEE (reference sequence). This CDR3 is CASSLNKPPYEQYF. The CDR3, as DNA: TGTGCCAGCAGCTTGAACAAGCCTCCTTACGAGCAGTACTTC.

This clone was picked up a small number of times. The chain employs TRBV7-9 and TRBJ1-2; D perhaps matches TRBD1 (5 bases). Trimming pared 4 bases from V and 4 bases from J, leaving 13 bases between. From germline, CDR1 is SEHNR and CDR2 FQNEAQ (reference sequence). This CDR3 region has 14 residues. The CDR3 spells CASSYETEFYGYTF. CDR3 nucleotide sequence: TGTGCCAGCAGCTATGAGACAGAATTCTATGGCTACACCTTC. The variable domain in full, with the rest retrieved from reference TRBV7-9 and TRBJ1-2, is DTGVSQNPRHKITKRGQNVTFRCDPISEHNRLYWYRQTLGQGPEFLTYFQNEAQLEKSRLLSDRFSAERPKGSFSTLEIQRTEQGDSAMYLCASSYETEFYGYTFGSGTRLTVV.